A single T cell receptor (beta chain) is shown here with its context. The antigen remains unidentified. The sample is drawn from a study of response to subunit inactivated influenza vaccine. Study-level results: There was a suggestion from the authors that each seasonal influenza vaccination recruits few new T cells.

Trimming pared 3 bases from V and 2 bases from J, leaving 14 bases between. The CDR3 is made up of 16 amino acids. TCRdb independently ran MiXCR on the RT-PCR reads; one entry per CDR3 protein. The table includes some 600,000 distinct CDR3 sequences, 12% to 15% detected once. This clonotype was obtained from a man aged 50 or older who received an inactivated influenza vaccine. This specimen was PBMCs from blood, taken roughly 2 weeks before vaccination. The chain joins TRBV12-3 or TRBV12-4 to TRBJ1-5; D is uncertain. CDR3 loop: CASSFEGGSGNQPQHF. CDR3 coding DNA: TGTGCCAGCAGTTTCGAGGGCGGTTCTGGCAATCAGCCCCAGCATTTT.